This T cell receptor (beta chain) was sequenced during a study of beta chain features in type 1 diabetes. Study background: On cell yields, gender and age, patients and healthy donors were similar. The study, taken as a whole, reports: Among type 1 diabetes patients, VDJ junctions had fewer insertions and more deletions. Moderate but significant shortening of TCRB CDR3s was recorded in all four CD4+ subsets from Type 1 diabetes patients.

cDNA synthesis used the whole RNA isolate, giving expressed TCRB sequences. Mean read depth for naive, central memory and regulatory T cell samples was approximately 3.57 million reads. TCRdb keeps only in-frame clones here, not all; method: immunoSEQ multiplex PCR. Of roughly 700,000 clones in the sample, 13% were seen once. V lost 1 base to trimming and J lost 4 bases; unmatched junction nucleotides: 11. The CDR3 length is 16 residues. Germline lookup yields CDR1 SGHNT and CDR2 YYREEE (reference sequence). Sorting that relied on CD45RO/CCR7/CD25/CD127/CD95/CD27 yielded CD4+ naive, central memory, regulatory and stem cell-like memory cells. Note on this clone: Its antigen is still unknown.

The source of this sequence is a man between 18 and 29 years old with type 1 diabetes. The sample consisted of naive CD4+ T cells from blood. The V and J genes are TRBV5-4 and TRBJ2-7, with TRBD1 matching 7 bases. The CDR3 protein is CASSLPFGQDFYEQYF. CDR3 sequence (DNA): TGTGCCAGCAGCTTGCCTTTTGGACAGGACTTTTACGAGCAGTACTTC.